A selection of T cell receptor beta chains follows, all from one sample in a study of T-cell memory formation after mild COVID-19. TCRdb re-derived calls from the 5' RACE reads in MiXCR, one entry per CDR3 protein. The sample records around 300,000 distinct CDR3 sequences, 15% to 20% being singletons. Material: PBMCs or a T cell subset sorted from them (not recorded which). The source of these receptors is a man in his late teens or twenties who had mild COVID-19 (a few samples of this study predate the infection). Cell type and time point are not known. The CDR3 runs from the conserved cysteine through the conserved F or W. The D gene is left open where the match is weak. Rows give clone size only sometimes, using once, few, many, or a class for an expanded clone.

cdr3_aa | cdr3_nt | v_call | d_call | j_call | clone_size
CASSENLPGGNQYF | TGTGCCAGCAGTGAGAACTTACCCGGAGGAAACCAGTACTTC | TRBV6-1 | . | TRBJ2-5 | .
CASSLGRGGGTDTQYF | TGTGCCAGCAGCTTAGGTCGGGGGGGGGGCACAGATACGCAGTATTTT | TRBV11-2 | TRBD2 | TRBJ2-3 | few
CASSLPSGGADTQYF | TGTGCCAGCAGCCTACCTAGCGGGGGGGCAGATACGCAGTATTTT | TRBV4-2 | TRBD2 | TRBJ2-3 | .
CASSRTVNTEAFF | TGTGCCAGCAGCCGGACGGTGAACACTGAAGCTTTCTTT | TRBV7-3 | . | TRBJ1-1 | many
CASSYPAGTEAFF | TGTGCCAGCAGTTACCCTGCGGGCACTGAAGCTTTCTTT | TRBV6-6 | . | TRBJ1-1 | .
CASSQIAGDKTLHF | TGTGCCAGCAGCCAAATCGCTGGGGACAAGACCCTCCACTTT | TRBV4-2 | . | TRBJ1-6 | .
CASRWGTGGGETQYF | TGTGCCAGCCGGTGGGGGACAGGGGGTGGAGAGACCCAGTACTTC | TRBV12-3/TRBV12-4 | TRBD1 | TRBJ2-5 | .
CASSNWGGWQETQYF | TGTGCCAGCAGCAACTGGGGTGGTTGGCAAGAGACCCAGTACTTC | TRBV12-3/TRBV12-4 | . | TRBJ2-5 | many
CASSYPLAAHNEQFF | TGTGCCAGCAGTTACCCCCTAGCGGCCCACAATGAGCAGTTCTTC | TRBV6-2/TRBV6-3 | TRBD2 | TRBJ2-1 | .
CASSYGPGGREQYF | TGTGCCAGCAGTTACGGGCCGGGGGGCCGTGAGCAGTACTTC | TRBV6-5 | . | TRBJ2-7 | few
CASTISTGYGYTF | TGTGCCAGCACCATTTCGACAGGCTATGGCTACACCTTC | TRBV28 | . | TRBJ1-2 | few
CASTGGQRANYGYTF | TGCGCCAGCACTGGGGGGCAGAGAGCTAACTATGGCTACACCTTC | TRBV4-1 | . | TRBJ1-2 | many
CASSPSLAGSTDTQYF | TGTGCCAGCTCACCGAGCCTAGCGGGGAGCACAGATACGCAGTATTTT | TRBV18 | TRBD2 | TRBJ2-3 | few
CASSRTRHETQYF | TGTGCCAGCAGTCGCACTAGGCACGAGACCCAGTACTTC | TRBV6-5 | . | TRBJ2-5 | few
CASEQVSGPLEGYTF | TGTGCCTCTGAACAGGTTTCCGGTCCTTTGGAAGGCTACACCTTC | TRBV30 | . | TRBJ1-2 | few
CASRGTGRYEQYF | TGCGCCAGCAGGGGAACAGGGCGCTACGAGCAGTACTTC | TRBV5-1 | . | TRBJ2-7 | many
CSVEDPRPGRRELFF | TGCAGCGTTGAAGACCCGAGACCCGGTAGGCGGGAGCTGTTTTTT | TRBV29-1 | . | TRBJ2-2 | few